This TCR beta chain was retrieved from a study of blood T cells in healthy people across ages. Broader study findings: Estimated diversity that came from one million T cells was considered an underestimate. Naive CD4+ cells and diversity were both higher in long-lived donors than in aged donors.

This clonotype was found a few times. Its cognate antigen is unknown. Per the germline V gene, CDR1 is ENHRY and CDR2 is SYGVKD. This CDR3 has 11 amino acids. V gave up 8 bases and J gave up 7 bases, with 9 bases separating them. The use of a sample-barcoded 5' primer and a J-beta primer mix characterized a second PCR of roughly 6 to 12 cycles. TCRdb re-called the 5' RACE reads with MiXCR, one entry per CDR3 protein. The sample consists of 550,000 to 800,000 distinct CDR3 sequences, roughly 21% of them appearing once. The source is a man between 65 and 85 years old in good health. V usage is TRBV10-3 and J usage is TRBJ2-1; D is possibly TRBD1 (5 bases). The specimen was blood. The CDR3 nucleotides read TGTGCCATCCTGAAGGGGAATGAGCAGTTCTTC. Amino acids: CAILKGNEQFF.